This TCR beta chain was observed in a study of CD8 T cells in ankylosing spondylitis. This clonotype was found many times. The antigen remains undetermined. The V and J ends lost 5 bases and 6 bases, in that order; junction bases with no gene match: 8. The CDR3 has 14 residues. Germline V gene data show CDR1 as SGHRS and CDR2 as YFSETQ. A quantitative 5'-RACE method, one with molecular barcodes, was used to make TCR beta libraries. Each CDR3 protein gets one entry after TCRdb re-called the 5' RACE reads with MiXCR. The data show approximately 550,000 distinct CDR3 sequences, roughly 13% seen once. General study points: Seemingly characteristic of ankylosing spondylitis blood was a TCR beta motif consisting of several highly homologous variants. A number of the motif variants had already been described in reactive arthritis synovial fluid and blood.

Sequenced material: blood, either unsorted or a sorted T cell fraction (not recorded which). The TCR comes from a male donor with ankylosing spondylitis. V gene TRBV5-1 combines with J gene TRBJ1-2; 9 bases map to TRBD1. The CDR3 is CASRRGQGGHGYTF. CDR3 in DNA: TGCGCCAGCAGGCGGGGACAGGGAGGTCATGGCTACACCTTC.